One T cell receptor beta chain is described in this entry. Its antigen is still unknown. The data stem from a study of T cell responses to AZD1222 COVID-19 vaccine. This CDR3 is 14 amino acids long. The germline V gene encodes CDR1 SGHKS and CDR2 YYEKEE (reference sequence). V lost 4 bases, J lost 6 bases, and 14 bases lay in between. Study-wide points: Donors skewed white British and female; clonal diversity was possibly underestimated.

Here immunoSEQ multiplex PCR was the method, and the copy in TCRdb shows in-frame clones only, minus some. The table shows approximately 100,000 clones, with around 91% occurring only once. Sequenced material: peripheral blood, taken on day 0 of AZD1222 vaccination. The J gene is TRBJ1-5, the V gene TRBV5-5; D is unclear. The receptor's source is an adult in good health. Written as DNA, the CDR3 is TGTGCCAGCAGCGGCCCGGAGCGAGGTCAGCCCCAGCATTTT. It translates to CASSGPERGQPQHF.